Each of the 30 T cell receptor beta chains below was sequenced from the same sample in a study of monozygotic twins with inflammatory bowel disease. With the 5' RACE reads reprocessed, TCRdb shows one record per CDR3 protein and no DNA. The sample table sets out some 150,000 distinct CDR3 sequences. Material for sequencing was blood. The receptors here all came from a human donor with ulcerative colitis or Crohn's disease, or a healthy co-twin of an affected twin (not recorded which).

The CDR3: CASSLGVGLSYNSPLHF. The chain has TRBV12-3 or TRBV12-4 and TRBJ1-6. The CDR3 length is 17 residues.

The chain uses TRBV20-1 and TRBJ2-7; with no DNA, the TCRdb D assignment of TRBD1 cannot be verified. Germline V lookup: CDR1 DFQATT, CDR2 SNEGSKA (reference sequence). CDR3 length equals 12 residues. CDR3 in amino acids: CSATPPWHEQYF.

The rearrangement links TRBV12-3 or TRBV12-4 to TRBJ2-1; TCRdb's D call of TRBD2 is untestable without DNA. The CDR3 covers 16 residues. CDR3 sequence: CASSLGLAGGRDEQFF.

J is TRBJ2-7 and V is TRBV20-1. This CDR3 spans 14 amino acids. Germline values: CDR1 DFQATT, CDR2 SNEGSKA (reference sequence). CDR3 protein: CSARTSGGVYEQYF.

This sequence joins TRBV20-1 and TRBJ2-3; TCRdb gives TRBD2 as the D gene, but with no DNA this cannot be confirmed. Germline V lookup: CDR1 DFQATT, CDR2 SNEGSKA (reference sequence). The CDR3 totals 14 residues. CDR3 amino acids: CSAIGLAGGNTQYF.

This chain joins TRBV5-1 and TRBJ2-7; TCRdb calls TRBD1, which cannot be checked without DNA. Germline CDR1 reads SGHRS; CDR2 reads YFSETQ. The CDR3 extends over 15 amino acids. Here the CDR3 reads CASSLRTGGPGEQYF.

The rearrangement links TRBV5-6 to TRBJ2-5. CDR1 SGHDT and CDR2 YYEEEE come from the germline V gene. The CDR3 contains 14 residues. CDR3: CASSAMAVGETQYF.

This CDR3 is CASSPRAYQPQHF. The chain carries TRBV5-1 and TRBJ1-5. Germline CDR1 reads SGHRS; CDR2 reads YFSETQ. The CDR3 covers 13 residues.

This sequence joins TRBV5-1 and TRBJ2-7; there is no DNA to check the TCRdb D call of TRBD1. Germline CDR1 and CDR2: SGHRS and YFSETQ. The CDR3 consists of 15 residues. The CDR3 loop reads CASSPRTGGSYEQYF.

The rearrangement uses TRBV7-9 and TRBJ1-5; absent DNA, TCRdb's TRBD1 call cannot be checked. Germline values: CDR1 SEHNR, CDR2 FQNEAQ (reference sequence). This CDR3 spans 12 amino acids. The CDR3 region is CASGIGNQPQHF.

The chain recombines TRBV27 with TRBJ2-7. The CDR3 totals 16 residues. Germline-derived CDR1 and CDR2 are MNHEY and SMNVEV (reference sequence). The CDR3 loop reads CASKLVGTGDAYEQYF.

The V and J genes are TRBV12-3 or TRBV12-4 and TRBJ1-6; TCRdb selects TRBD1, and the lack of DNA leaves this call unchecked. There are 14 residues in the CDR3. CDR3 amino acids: CASSSGASNSPLHF.

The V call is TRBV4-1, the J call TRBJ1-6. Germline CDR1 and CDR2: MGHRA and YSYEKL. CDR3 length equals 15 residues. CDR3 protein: CASSQVDDPNSPLHF.

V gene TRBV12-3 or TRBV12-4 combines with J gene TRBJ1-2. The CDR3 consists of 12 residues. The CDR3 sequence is CASSTWQYGYTF.

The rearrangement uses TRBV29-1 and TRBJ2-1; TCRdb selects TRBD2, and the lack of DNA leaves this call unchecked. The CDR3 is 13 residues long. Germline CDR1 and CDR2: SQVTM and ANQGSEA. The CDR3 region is CSGRGGFYNEQFF.

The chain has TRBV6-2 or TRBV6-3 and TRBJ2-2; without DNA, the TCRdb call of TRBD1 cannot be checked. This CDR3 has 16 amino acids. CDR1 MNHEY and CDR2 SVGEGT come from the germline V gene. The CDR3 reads CASSTWTGRQTGELFF.

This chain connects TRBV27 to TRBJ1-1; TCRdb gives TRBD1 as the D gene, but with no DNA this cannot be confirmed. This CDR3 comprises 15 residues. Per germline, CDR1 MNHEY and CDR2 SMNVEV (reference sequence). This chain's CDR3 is CASSAGLFLNTEAFF.

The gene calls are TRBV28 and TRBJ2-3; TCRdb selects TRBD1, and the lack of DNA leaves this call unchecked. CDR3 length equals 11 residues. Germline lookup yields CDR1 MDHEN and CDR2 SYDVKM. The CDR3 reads CASSKDRAQYF.

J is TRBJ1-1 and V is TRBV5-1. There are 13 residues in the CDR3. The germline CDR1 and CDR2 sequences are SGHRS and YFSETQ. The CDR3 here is CASSLILQGDAFF.

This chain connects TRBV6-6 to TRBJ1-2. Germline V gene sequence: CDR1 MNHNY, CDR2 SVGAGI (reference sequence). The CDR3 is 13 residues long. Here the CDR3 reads CASRPPLDYGYTF.

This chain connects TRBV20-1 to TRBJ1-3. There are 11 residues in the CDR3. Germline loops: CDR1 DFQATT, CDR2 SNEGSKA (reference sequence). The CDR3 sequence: CSAIGWNTIYF.

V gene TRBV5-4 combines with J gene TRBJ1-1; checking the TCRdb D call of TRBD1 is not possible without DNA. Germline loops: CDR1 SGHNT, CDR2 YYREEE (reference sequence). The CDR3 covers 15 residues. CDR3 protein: CASSSRTAMNTEAFF.

The CDR3: CASSLAASTNEQFF. The gene calls are TRBV7-9 and TRBJ2-1. CDR3 size: 14 residues. The germline V gene has CDR1 SEHNR and CDR2 FQNEAQ (reference sequence).

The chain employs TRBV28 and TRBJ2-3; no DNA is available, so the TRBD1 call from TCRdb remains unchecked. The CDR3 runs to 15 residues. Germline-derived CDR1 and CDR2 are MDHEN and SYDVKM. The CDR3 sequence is CASSQSWGRTDTQYF.

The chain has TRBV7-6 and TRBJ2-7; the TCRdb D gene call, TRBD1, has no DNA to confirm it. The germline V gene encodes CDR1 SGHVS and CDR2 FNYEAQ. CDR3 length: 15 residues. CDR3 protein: CASSLEDWGSYEQYF.

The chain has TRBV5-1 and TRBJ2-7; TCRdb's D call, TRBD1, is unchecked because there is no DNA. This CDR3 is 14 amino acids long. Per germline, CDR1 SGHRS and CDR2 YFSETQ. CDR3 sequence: CASNTGQGPYEQYF.

CDR3 protein: CSVDSYNEQFF. The chain joins TRBV29-1 to TRBJ2-1. Germline V gene sequence: CDR1 SQVTM, CDR2 ANQGSEA. The CDR3 is made up of 11 amino acids.

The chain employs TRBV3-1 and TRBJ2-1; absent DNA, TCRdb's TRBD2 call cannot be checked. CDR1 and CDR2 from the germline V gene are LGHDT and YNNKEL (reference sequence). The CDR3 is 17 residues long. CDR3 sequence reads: CASSQDLLAGAYNEQFF.

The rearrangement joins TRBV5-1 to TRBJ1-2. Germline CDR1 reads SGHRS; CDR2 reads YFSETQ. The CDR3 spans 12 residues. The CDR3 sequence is CASSEAGPGYTF.

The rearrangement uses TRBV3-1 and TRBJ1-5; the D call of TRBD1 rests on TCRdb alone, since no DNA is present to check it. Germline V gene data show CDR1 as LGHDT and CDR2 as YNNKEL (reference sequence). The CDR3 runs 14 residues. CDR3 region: CASSQDGRIQPQHF.